The rows below give T cell receptor beta chains drawn from one sample of a study of T cell clones after liver transplantation. TCRdb's table, derived via immunoSEQ multiplex PCR, lists solely in-frame clones and lacks some. The table includes 65,000 to 70,000 clones, roughly 92% detected once. The sample was CD4+ T cells from blood, taken about 26 months after liver transplant. The receptors come from a human patient who received a liver transplant. Some T cells here may be from the graft donor. Both conserved end residues are part of each CDR3. Each record gives: D gene, J gene, V gene, clone size, CDR3 DNA, CDR3 protein. The D gene is left open where the match is weak. Expanded clones get a size class; other rows say once, few or many, or leave the size out.

>TRBD1|TRBJ2-7|TRBV11-3|.
TGTGCCAGCAGCTTAGGACAGGGGAACCGTGACGAGCAGTACTTC
CASSLGQGNRDEQYF
>TRBD1|TRBJ2-3|TRBV7-2|.
TGTGCCAGCAGCCCCGGGACAGGGGGATCTACGCAGTATTTT
CASSPGTGGSTQYF
>TRBD2|TRBJ2-1|TRBV2|.
TGTGCCAGCACCTGGGGGGGATACAATGAGCAGTTCTTC
CASTWGGYNEQFF
>TRBD2|TRBJ2-3|TRBV7-2|.
TGTGCCAGCAGCCTTCGAGCAGGGAGGGCCACAGATACGCAGTATTTT
CASSLRAGRATDTQYF
>.|TRBJ1-4|TRBV19|.
TGTGCCAGTAGTGTCAGCGGGGCAACTAATGAAAAACTGTTTTTT
CASSVSGATNEKLFF
>TRBD2|TRBJ2-3|TRBV23-1|.
TGCGCCAGCAGGCCACTAGCGGGAGGGCCTGGGGGCACAGATACGCAGTATTTT
CASRPLAGGPGGTDTQYF
>TRBD2|TRBJ2-1|TRBV6-1|.
TGTGCCAAGGGTTCGGGGGGCAATGAGCAGTTCTTC
CAKGSGGNEQFF
>.|TRBJ1-3|TRBV4-1|.
TGCGCCAGCAGCCAAATTGGGCGAAAATCTGGAAACACCATATATTTT
CASSQIGRKSGNTIYF
>TRBD1|TRBJ1-1|TRBV10-2|.
TGCGCCAGCAGTGTGCAGGGGGCGAACACTGAAGCTTTCTTT
CASSVQGANTEAFF
>TRBD1|TRBJ2-2|TRBV2|.
TGTGCCAGCACCCAGGACAGGAGGAACACCGGGGAGCTGTTTTTT
CASTQDRRNTGELFF
>.|TRBJ2-7|TRBV7-9|once
TGTGCCAGCAGCTCCCAAAGGGACGGTACCTACGAGCAGTACTTC
CASSSQRDGTYEQYF
>TRBD1|TRBJ2-3|TRBV2|.
TGTGCCAGCGGGACATTACAGGGGACAGATACGCAGTATTTT
CASGTLQGTDTQYF
>.|TRBJ1-1|TRBV7-3|few
TGTGCCAGCAGCCAAATGGGGGGTGGGCACACTGAAGCTTTCTTT
CASSQMGGGHTEAFF
>TRBD2|TRBJ2-7|TRBV9|.
TGTGCCAGCAGCGTGACTAGCGGCTACGAGCAGTACTTC
CASSVTSGYEQYF
>TRBD2|TRBJ2-5|TRBV5-1|once
TGCGCCAGCAGCTTGGAACCAGCGGGAGGAGGGGAGACCCAGTACTTC
CASSLEPAGGGETQYF
>.|TRBJ2-1|TRBV5-4|.
TGTGCCAGCAGCTCGGAGACCTACAATGAGCAGTTCTTC
CASSSETYNEQFF